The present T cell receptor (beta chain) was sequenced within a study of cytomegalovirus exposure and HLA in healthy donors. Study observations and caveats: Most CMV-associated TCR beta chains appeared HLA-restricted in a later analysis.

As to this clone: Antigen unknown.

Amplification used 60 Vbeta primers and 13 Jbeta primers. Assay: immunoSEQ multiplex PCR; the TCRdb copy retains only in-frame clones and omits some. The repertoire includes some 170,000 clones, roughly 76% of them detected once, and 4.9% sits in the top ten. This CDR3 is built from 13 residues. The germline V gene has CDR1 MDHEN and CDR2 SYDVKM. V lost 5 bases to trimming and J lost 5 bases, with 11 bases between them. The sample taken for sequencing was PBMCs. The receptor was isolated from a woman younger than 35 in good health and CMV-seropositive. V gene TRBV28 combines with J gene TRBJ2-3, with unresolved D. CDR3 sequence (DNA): TGTGCCAGCAGTATTCCCAGAGGAGATACGCAGTATTTT. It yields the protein CASSIPRGDTQYF. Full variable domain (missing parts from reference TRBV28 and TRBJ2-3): DVKVTQSSRYLVKRTGEKVFLECVQDMDHENMFWYRQDPGLGLRLIYFSYDVKMKEKGDIPEGYSVSREKKERFSLILESASTNQTSMYLCASSIPRGDTQYFGPGTRLTVL.